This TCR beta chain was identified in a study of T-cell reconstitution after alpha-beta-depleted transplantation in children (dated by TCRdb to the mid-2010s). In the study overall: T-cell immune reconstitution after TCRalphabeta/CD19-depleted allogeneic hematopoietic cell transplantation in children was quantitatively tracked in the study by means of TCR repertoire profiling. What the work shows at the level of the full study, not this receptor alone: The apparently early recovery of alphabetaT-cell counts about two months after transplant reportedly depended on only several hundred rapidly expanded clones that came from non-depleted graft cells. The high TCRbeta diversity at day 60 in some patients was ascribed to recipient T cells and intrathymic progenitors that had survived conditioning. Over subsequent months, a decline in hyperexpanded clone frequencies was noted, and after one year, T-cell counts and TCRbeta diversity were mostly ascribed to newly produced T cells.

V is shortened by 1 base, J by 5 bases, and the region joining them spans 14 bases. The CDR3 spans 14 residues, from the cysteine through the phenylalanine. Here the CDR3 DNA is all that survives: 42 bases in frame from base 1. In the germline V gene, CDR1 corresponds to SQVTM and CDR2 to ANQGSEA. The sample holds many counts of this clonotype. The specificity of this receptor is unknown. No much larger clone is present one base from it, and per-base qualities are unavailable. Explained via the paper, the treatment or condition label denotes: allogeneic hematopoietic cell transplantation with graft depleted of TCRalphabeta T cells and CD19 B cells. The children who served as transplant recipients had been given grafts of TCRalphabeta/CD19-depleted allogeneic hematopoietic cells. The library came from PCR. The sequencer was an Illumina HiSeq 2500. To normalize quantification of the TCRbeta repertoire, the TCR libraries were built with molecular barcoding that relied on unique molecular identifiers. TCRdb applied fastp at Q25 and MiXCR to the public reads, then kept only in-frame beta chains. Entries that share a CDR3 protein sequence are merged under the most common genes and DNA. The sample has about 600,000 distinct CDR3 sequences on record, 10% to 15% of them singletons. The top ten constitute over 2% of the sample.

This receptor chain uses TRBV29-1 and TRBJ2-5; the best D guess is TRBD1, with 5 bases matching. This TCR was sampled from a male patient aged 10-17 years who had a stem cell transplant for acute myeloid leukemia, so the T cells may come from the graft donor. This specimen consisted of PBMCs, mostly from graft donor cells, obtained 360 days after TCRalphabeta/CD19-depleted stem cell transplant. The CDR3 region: CSVEARGRQETQYF. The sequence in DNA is TGCAGCGTTGAAGCAAGGGGAAGACAGGAGACCCAGTACTTC.